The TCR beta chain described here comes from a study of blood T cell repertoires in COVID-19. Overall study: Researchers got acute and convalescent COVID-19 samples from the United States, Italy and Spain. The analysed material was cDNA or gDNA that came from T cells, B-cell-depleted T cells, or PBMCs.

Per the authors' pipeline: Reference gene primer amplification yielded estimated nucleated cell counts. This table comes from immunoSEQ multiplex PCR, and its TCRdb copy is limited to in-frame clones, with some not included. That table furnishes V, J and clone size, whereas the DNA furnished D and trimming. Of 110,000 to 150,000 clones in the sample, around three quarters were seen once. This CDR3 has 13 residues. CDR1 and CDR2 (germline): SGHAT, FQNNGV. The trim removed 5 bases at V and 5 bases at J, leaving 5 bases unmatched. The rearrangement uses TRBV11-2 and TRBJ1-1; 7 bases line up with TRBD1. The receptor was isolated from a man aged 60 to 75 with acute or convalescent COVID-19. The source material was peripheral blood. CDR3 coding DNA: TGTGCCAGCAGCAGCAGGGGGTTAACTGAAGCTTTCTTT. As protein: CASSSRGLTEAFF.